These 24 T cell receptor beta chains were all obtained from the same sample, sequenced in a study of blood T cell repertoires in COVID-19. The data were produced by immunoSEQ multiplex PCR, yet TCRdb's version contains in-frame clones alone and is incomplete. This table has 190,000 or so clones, 70% to 85% appearing once. Sequencing used peripheral blood. The receptor set was obtained from a human donor with acute or convalescent COVID-19. The donor label of this sample is uncertain.

The CDR3 nucleotides read TGCGCCAGCAGCTTGGATCAGGGGACGGCTTTCTTT. It encodes CASSLDQGTAFF. The rearrangement joins TRBV5-1 to TRBJ1-1; a weak D match, TRBD1 (6 bases). The V end was cut by 0 bases, the J end by 11 bases, with 11 bases between. CDR3 length: 12 residues. CDR1 is SGHRS, CDR2 YFSETQ, per germline.

In this sample, this clone turned up a few times. The J gene is TRBJ2-1, the V gene TRBV3-1 (or the pseudogene TRBV3-2); 8 nucleotides line up with TRBD2. CDR3 length equals 14 residues. The trim removed 3 bases at V and 8 bases at J, leaving 6 bases unmatched. Germline V lookup: CDR1 LGHDT, CDR2 YNNKEL (reference sequence). The CDR3 DNA reads as TGTGCCAGCAGCCAGCTTGGACTAGCCGATGAGCAGTTCTTC. This sequence encodes CASSQLGLADEQFF.

The gene calls are TRBV30 and TRBJ1-3; 11 bases are a match to TRBD1. Germline CDR1 GTSNPN, CDR2 SVGIG (reference sequence). The CDR3 extends over 17 amino acids. The ends lost 1 base at V and 0 bases at J; junction bases unmatched: 5. In nucleotides, the CDR3 is TGTGCCTGGAGTGCTGGGACAGGGGGTTACTCTGGAAACACCATATATTTT. The encoded protein is CAWSAGTGGYSGNTIYF.

The V call is TRBV4-2, the J call TRBJ2-1; D is possibly TRBD1 (6 bases). The CDR3 consists of 14 residues. Germline V gene data show CDR1 as LGHNA and CDR2 as YNFKEQ. V was cut by 4 bases and J by 9 bases, with 16 bases left in between. CDR3 sequence reads: CASSRLDSLAEQFF. The CDR3, as DNA: TGTGCCAGCAGCCGACTGGACAGCTTAGCTGAGCAGTTCTTC.

The chain recombines TRBV7-2 with TRBJ1-1; D may be TRBD1 (5 bases). This CDR3 has 14 amino acids. Germline CDR1 SGHTA, CDR2 FQGNSA. Deletions cut 4 bases from V and 3 bases from J, with 12 bases between. The CDR3 DNA reads as TGTGCCAGCAGCTCTCGGGGAGGGGACACTGAAGCTTTCTTT. This sequence encodes CASSSRGGDTEAFF. Full variable domain (rest looked up from reference TRBV7-2 and TRBJ1-1): GAGVSQSPSNKVTEKGKDVELRCDPISGHTALYWYRQSLGQGLEFLIYFQGNSAPDKSGLPSDRFSAERTGGSVSTLTIQRTQQEDSAVYLCASSSRGGDTEAFFGQGTRLTVV.

V and J are TRBV6-1 and TRBJ2-3; weak D call: TRBD2 (6 bases). The CDR3 is 13 amino acids. V lost 8 bases, J lost 1 base, and 10 bases lay in between. Looked up from germline, CDR1 is MNHNS and CDR2 is SASEGT. The CDR3 nucleotides read TGTGCCAGCGGGCGGGACGGCACAGATACGCAGTATTTT. This codes for CASGRDGTDTQYF.

This rearrangement joins TRBV20-1 to TRBJ1-2, with a weak D call TRBD1 (5 bases). Germline assignment: CDR1 DFQATT and CDR2 SNEGSKA (reference sequence). The V gene lost 7 bases and the J gene lost 6 bases, with 12 bases spanning the gap. The length of the CDR3 is 11 residues. CDR3 nucleotide sequence: TGCAGTGTCAGGGATATTAATGGCTACACCTTC. Protein: CSVRDINGYTF.

The rearrangement joins TRBV21-1 to TRBJ1-2; TRBD1 is taken as the D call from the table, unchecked against the DNA. TRBV21-1 is a pseudogene. This CDR3 contains 14 residues. CDR3: CASSSLDSIYGYTF. The CDR3 DNA reads TGTGCCAGCAGCAGCTTGGACAGTATCTATGGCTACACCTTC.

The chain joins TRBV2 to TRBJ1-5, with 7 bases that match TRBD1. This CDR3 is 13 amino acids long. Trimming cost V 6 bases and J 4 bases; bases outside gene matches: 3. Germline CDR1 reads SNHLY; CDR2 reads FYNNEI. CDR3 nucleotide sequence: TGTGCCAGCAGACACAGGGGAAATCAGCCCCAGCATTTT. It yields the protein CASRHRGNQPQHF.

The chain couples TRBV7-9 to TRBJ1-5; tentatively, D is TRBD1 (5 bases). Trimming removed 1 base at V and 3 bases at J, with 10 bases between. This CDR3 contains 15 residues. The germline V gene encodes CDR1 SEHNR and CDR2 FQNEAQ (reference sequence). The CDR3 DNA reads as TGTGCCAGCAGCTTAGGATTGACAGACAATCAGCCCCAGCATTTT. Translating gives CASSLGLTDNQPQHF.

The chain is built from TRBV5-4 and TRBJ2-7; D perhaps matches TRBD1 (6 bases). The CDR3 sequence is 14 residues long. The germline V gene has CDR1 SGHNT and CDR2 YYREEE (reference sequence). Trimming took 0 bases from V and 7 from J, leaving 14 bases between them. CDR3 DNA sequence: TGTGCCAGCAGCTTGGGAGGACAGCAGTGGGAGCAGTACTTC. It encodes CASSLGGQQWEQYF.

This clone has only a few counts. The genes are TRBV5-6 and TRBJ1-2, with D perhaps matching TRBD1 (6 bases). This CDR3 is 15 amino acids long. The V end lost 1 base, the J end lost 0 bases, and 10 bases lay between the germline ends. The germline V gene encodes CDR1 SGHDT and CDR2 YYEEEE. Here the CDR3 reads CASSLRQAPNYGYTF. The CDR3 bases are TGTGCCAGCAGCTTGCGACAGGCCCCTAACTATGGCTACACCTTC. Full variable domain (missing parts from reference TRBV5-6 and TRBJ1-2): DAGVTQSPTHLIKTRGQQVTLRCSPKSGHDTVSWYQQALGQGPQFIFQYYEEEERQRGNFPDRFSGHQFPNYSSELNVNALLLGDSALYLCASSLRQAPNYGYTFGSGTRLTVV.

Points on this clone: The sample holds other DNA sequences that translate to the same CDR3. V is TRBV6-2 or TRBV6-3 and J is TRBJ2-7; 11 bases are a match to TRBD2. CDR3 size: 14 residues. V gave up 5 bases and J gave up 1 base; unmatched junction bases: 1. Germline CDR1 and CDR2: MNHEY and SVGEGT. CDR3 coding DNA: TGTGCCAGCAGTCGACTAGCGGGGTCCTACGAGCAGTACTTC. This codes for CASSRLAGSYEQYF.

This clone is a singleton in its sample. The chain recombines TRBV29-1 with TRBJ1-1; D is possibly TRBD1 (6 bases). There are 12 residues in the CDR3. The germline V gene has CDR1 SQVTM and CDR2 ANQGSEA. The ends were cut back, 3 bases at V and 1 base at J, with 6 bases in the middle. The CDR3, as DNA: TGCAGCGTTGAGGACAGGAACACTGAAGCTTTCTTT. This gives the protein CSVEDRNTEAFF. Combining the CDR3 with reference TRBV29-1 and TRBJ1-1 gives the whole variable domain SAVISQKPSRDICQRGTSLTIQCQVDSQVTMMFWYRQQPGQSLTLIATANQGSEATYESGFVIDKFPISRPNLTFSTLTVSNMSPEDSSIYLCSVEDRNTEAFFGQGTRLTVV.

The rearrangement joins TRBV7-2 to TRBJ2-1; possible D gene TRBD2, 7 bases. This CDR3 is 15 amino acids long. CDR1 is SGHTA, CDR2 FQGNSA, per germline. V was pared by 5 bases and J by 7 bases, with 18 bases between. This CDR3 is CASSPEAGRGNEQFF. For the CDR3, the DNA is TGTGCCAGCAGCCCGGAGGCGGGGAGGGGGAATGAGCAGTTCTTC.

This chain uses TRBV30 with TRBJ1-3, with TRBD1 as a possible D gene (5 bases). Trimming pared 1 base from V and 8 bases from J, leaving 9 bases between. Germline V gene sequence: CDR1 GTSNPN, CDR2 SVGIG (reference sequence). The CDR3 extends over 12 amino acids. The CDR3 reads CAWSGREDTIYF. CDR3 nucleotide sequence: TGTGCCTGGAGTGGCAGGGAGGACACCATATATTTT.

This chain uses TRBV25-1 with TRBJ1-1; D possibly corresponds to TRBD1 (6 bases). The CDR3 is 16 amino acids. From germline, CDR1 is MGHDK and CDR2 SYGVNS. Trimming took off 5 bases at V and 0 bases at J, with 16 bases between the two ends. The CDR3 region is CASSKQPDRMNTEAFF. The DNA of the CDR3 is TGTGCCAGCAGTAAACAGCCAGACAGGATGAACACTGAAGCTTTCTTT.

This sequence joins TRBV18 and TRBJ1-4, with 7 bases fitting TRBD1. This CDR3 is 16 amino acids long. The V segment lost 2 bases and the J segment 7 bases; nucleotides outside the gene matches: 10. CDR1 and CDR2 from the germline V gene are KGHSH and LQKENI. CDR3 protein: CASSPTQGSRGEKLFF. CDR3 nucleotide sequence: TGTGCCAGCTCACCAACACAGGGGTCTCGCGGTGAAAAACTGTTTTTT.

This clone was observed a handful of times. This chain uses TRBV7-3 with TRBJ1-1, with a tentative D call TRBD1 (5 bases). The germline V gene encodes CDR1 SGHTA and CDR2 FQGTGA. Trimming took 5 bases from V and 10 from J, leaving 20 bases between them. CDR3 length: 14 residues. CDR3 nucleotide sequence: TGTGCCAGCAGCGGGGGGACTCAAACTTCGCGAGCTTTCTTT. Translation: CASSGGTQTSRAFF.

This chain joins TRBV19 and TRBJ2-5; 10 positions agree with TRBD2. V lost 8 bases to trimming and J lost 2 bases; unmatched junction nucleotides: 5. This CDR3 spans 14 amino acids. Germline lookup yields CDR1 LNHDA and CDR2 SQIVND (reference sequence). DNA of the CDR3: TGTGCCAGTTCGGGACTAGCGAATCAAGAGACCCAGTACTTC. Its translation: CASSGLANQETQYF.

This clone was seen only once. The chain joins TRBV28 to TRBJ2-7; D uncertain. Germline V gene sequence: CDR1 MDHEN, CDR2 SYDVKM. With 6 bases removed from V and 4 bases from J, the gap between germline ends came to 4 bases. There are 10 residues in the CDR3. The CDR3 DNA is TGTGCCAGCAGCCAATACGAGCAGTACTTC. The encoded protein is CASSQYEQYF.

The gene calls are TRBV5-6 and TRBJ2-2, with 7 bases lining up with TRBD1. Germline V lookup: CDR1 SGHDT, CDR2 YYEEEE. The ends lost 0 bases at V and 6 bases at J; junction bases unmatched: 2. The CDR3 is made up of 14 amino acids. The CDR3 loop reads CASSLGQGAGELFF. As DNA, the CDR3 is TGTGCCAGCAGCTTGGGGCAGGGGGCCGGGGAGCTGTTTTTT.

The chain employs TRBV23-1 and TRBJ1-5; 11 bases are a match to TRBD1. TRBV23-1 has ORF status, its function being uncertain. The V segment lost 3 bases and the J segment 6 bases; nucleotides outside the gene matches: 10. The CDR3 totals 17 residues. The CDR3 protein is CASSHIAGQGVVQPQHF. The CDR3 nucleotides read TGCGCCAGCAGTCACATAGCGGGACAGGGGGTCGTTCAGCCCCAGCATTTT.

V is TRBV7-8 and J is TRBJ1-1; TRBD1 aligns across 11 bases. This CDR3 region has 16 residues. Germline V gene sequence: CDR1 SGHVS, CDR2 FQNEAQ. V was pared by 3 bases and J by 1 base, with 4 bases of the junction left unmatched. This chain's CDR3 is CASSFWTGGKNTEAFF. Written as DNA, the CDR3 is TGTGCCAGCAGCTTTTGGACAGGGGGCAAGAACACTGAAGCTTTCTTT.